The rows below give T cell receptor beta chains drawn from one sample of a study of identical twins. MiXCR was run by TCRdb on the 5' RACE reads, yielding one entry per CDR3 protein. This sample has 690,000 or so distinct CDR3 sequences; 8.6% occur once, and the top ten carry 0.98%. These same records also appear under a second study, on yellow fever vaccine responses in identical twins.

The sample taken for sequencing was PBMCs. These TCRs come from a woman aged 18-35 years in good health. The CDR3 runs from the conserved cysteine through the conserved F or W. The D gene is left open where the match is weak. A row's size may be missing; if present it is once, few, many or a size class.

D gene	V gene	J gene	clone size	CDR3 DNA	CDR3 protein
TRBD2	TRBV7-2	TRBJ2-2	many	TGTGCCAGCAGTCTTAGCGGGCCGAACACCGGGGAGCTGTTTTTT	CASSLSGPNTGELFF
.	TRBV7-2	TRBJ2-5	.	TGTGCCAGCAGCTCACAGGGAAGCCAAGAGACCCAGCACTTC	CASSSQGSQETQHF
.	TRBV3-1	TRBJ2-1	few	TGTGCCAGCAGCCAAGATAGCATTAAAATCTATGAGCAGTTCTTC	CASSQDSIKIYEQFF
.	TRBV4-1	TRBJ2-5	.	TGCGCCAGCAGCCAAACCTTAGGTCCAGAGACCCAGTACTTC	CASSQTLGPETQYF
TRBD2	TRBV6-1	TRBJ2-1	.	TGTGCCAGCCGGCGTAGCGGGAGTAGCAATGAGCAGTTCTTC	CASRRSGSSNEQFF
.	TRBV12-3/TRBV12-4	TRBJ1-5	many	TGTGCCAGCAGACAGGGATCAAGCAATCAGCCCCAGCATTTT	CASRQGSSNQPQHF
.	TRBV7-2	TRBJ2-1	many	TGTGCCAGCAGCTTAGCGGGGGCGGGGGATGAGCAGTTCTTC	CASSLAGAGDEQFF
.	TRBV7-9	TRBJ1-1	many	TGTGCCAGCAGCTTATTTCAGCCTGAAGCTTTCTTT	CASSLFQPEAFF
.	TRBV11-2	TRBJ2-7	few	TGTGCCAGCAGCTTAGAGGCGGTTCTCTACGAGCAGTACTTC	CASSLEAVLYEQYF
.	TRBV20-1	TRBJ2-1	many	TGCAGGCCCGAAGGCCACGGCAATGAGCAGTTCTTC	CRPEGHGNEQFF
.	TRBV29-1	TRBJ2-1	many	TGCAGCGTTGGGGGGCTCTGGCGGGAGAGCTCCTACAATGAGCAGTTCTTC	CSVGGLWRESSYNEQFF
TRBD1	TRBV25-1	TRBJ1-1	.	TGTGCCAGCAATCCTACGACAGGGAGGGCCCCTGAAGCTTTCTTT	CASNPTTGRAPEAFF
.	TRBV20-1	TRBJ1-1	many	TGCAGTGCTAGGGGGGGAGCTTTCTTT	CSARGGAFF
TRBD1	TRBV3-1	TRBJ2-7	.	TGTGCCAGCAGCCAAACGACCAGGGGGAGCATCTACGAGCAGTACTTC	CASSQTTRGSIYEQYF
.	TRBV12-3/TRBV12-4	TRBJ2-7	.	TGTGCCAGCAGCCCGGGACGCCCCCCCTACGAGCAGTACTTC	CASSPGRPPYEQYF